This T cell receptor beta chain was captured by sequencing in a study of blood T cell repertoires in COVID-19. In the authors' methods: Nucleated cell counts were estimated from reference gene primer amplification. TCRdb's table, derived via immunoSEQ multiplex PCR, lists solely in-frame clones and lacks some. V, J and clone size derive from that table, while D and trimming were established from the DNA sequence. This sample has 200,000 to 250,000 clones, with approximately 90% found just once. This clonotype originated in a man between 18 and 29 years old with acute COVID-19. Sequenced sample: PBMCs or T cells enriched from blood (not recorded which).

The CDR3 DNA is TGTGCCAGCAGTGGTCACTCCATTGGTACGCAGTATTTT. Translating it yields CASSGHSIGTQYF. V is TRBV25-1 and J is TRBJ2-3; D unresolved. This CDR3 contains 13 residues. Trimming left V 4 bases short and J 8 bases short, with 13 bases between. The germline CDR1 and CDR2 sequences are MGHDK and SYGVNS. The full variable domain, completed using reference TRBV25-1 and TRBJ2-3, is EADIYQTPRYLVIGTGKKITLECSQTMGHDKMYWYQQDPGMELHLIHYSYGVNSTEKGDLSSESTVSRIRTEHFPLTLESARPSHTSQYLCASSGHSIGTQYFGPGTRLTVL.